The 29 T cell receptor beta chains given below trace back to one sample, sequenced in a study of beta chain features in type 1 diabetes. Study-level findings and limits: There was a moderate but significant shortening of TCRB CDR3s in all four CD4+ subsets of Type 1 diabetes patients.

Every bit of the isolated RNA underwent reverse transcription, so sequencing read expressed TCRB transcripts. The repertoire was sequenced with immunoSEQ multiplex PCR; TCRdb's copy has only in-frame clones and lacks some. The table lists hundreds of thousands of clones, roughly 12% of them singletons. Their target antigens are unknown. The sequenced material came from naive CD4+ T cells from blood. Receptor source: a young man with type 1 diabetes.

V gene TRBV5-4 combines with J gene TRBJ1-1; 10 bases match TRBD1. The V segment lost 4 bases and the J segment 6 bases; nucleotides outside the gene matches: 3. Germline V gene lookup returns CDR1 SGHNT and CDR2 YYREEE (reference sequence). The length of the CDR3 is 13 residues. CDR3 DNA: TGTGCCAGCAGCGAGGGACAGGGGCCTGAAGCTTTCTTT. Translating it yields CASSEGQGPEAFF.

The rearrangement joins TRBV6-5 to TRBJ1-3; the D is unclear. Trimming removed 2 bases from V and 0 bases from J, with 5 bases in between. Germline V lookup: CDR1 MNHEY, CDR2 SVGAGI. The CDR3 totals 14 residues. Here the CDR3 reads CASSYELSGNTIYF. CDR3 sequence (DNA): TGTGCCAGCAGTTACGAGCTCTCTGGAAACACCATATATTTT.

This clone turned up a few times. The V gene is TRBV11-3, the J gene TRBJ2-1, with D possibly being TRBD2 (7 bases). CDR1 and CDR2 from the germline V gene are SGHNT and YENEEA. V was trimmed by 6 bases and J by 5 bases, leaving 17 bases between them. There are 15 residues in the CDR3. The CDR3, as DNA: TGTGCCAGCAGGCACCGGGGGGCTGAAGACAATGAGCAGTTCTTC. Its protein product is CASRHRGAEDNEQFF.

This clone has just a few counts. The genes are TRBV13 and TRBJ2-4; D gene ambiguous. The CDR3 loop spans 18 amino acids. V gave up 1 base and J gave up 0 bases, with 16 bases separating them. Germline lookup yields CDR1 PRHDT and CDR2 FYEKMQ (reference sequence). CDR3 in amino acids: CASSLVRPQAGAKNIQYF. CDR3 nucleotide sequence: TGTGCCAGCAGCTTAGTCAGGCCCCAGGCAGGAGCCAAAAACATTCAGTACTTC.

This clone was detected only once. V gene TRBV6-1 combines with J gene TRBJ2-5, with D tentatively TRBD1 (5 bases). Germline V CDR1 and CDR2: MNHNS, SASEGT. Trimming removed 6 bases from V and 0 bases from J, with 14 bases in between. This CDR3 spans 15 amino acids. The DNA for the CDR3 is TGTGCCAGCAGCCTTGACCGACAGAACCAAGAGACCCAGTACTTC. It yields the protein CASSLDRQNQETQYF.

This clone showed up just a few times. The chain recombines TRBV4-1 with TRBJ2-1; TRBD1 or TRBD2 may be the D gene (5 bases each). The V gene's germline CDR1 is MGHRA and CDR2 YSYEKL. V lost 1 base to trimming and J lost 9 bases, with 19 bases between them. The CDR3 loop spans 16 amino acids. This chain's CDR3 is CASSQVQGGSEGEQFF. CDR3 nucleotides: TGCGCCAGCAGCCAAGTTCAGGGTGGAAGTGAGGGTGAGCAGTTCTTC.

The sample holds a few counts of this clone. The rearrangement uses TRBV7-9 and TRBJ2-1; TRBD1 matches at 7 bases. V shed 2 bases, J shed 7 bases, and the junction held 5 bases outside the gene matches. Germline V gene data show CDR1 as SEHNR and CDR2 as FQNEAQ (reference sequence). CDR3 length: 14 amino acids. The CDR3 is CASSLPTTGNEQFF. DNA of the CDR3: TGTGCCAGCAGCTTACCAACGACAGGGAATGAGCAGTTCTTC. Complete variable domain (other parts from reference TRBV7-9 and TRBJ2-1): DTGVSQNPRHKITKRGQNVTFRCDPISEHNRLYWYRQTLGQGPEFLTYFQNEAQLEKSRLLSDRFSAERPKGSFSTLEIQRTEQGDSAMYLCASSLPTTGNEQFFGPGTRLTVL.

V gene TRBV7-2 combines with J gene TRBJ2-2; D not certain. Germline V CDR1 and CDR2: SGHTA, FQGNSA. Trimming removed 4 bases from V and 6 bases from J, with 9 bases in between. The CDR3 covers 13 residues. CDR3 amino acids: CASSSGWSGELFF. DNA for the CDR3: TGTGCCAGCAGCTCCGGGTGGTCCGGGGAGCTGTTTTTT.

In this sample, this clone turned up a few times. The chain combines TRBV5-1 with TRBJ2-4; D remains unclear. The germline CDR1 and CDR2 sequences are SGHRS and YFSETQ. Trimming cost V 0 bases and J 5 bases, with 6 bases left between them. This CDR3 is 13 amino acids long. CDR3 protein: CASSLEIQNIQYF. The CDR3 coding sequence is TGCGCCAGCAGCTTGGAAATCCAAAACATTCAGTACTTC. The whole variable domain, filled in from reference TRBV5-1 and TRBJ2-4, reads KAGVTQTPRYLIKTRGQQVTLSCSPISGHRSVSWYQQTPGQGLQFLFEYFSETQRNKGNFPGRFSGRQFSNSRSEMNVSTLELGDSALYLCASSLEIQNIQYFGAGTRLSVL.

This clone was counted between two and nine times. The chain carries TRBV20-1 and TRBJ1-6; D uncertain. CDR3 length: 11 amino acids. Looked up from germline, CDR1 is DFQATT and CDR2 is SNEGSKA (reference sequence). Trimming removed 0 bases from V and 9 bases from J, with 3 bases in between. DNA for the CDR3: TGCAGTGCTAGAGATCGTTCACCCCTCCACTTT. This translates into CSARDRSPLHF.

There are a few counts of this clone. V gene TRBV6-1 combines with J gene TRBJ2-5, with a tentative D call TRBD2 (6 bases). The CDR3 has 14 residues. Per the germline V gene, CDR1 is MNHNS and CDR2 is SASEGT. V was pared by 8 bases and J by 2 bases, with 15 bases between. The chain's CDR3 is CASSNGGDQETQYF. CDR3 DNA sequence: TGTGCCAGCTCCAACGGCGGGGATCAAGAGACCCAGTACTTC.

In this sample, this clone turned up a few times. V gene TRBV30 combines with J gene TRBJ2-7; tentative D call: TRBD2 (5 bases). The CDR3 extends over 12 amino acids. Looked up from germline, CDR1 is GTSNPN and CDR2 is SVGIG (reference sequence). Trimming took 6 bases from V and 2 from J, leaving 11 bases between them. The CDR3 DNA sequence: TGTGCCTGTTCCGCGGGCCCCTACGAGCAGTACTTC. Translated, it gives CACSAGPYEQYF.

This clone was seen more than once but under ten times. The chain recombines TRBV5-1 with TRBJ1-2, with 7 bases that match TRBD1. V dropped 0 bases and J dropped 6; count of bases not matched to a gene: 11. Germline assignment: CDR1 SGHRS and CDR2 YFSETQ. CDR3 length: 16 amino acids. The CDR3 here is CASSLGTGQASHGYTF. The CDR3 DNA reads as TGCGCCAGCAGCTTGGGGACAGGACAGGCCTCCCATGGCTACACCTTC.

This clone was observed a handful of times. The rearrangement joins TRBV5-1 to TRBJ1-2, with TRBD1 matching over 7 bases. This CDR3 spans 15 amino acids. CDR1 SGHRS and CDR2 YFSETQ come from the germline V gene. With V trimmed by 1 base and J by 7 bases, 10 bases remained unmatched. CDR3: CASSLSGQESFGYTF. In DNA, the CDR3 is TGCGCCAGCAGCTTGTCCGGACAGGAATCCTTTGGCTACACCTTC.

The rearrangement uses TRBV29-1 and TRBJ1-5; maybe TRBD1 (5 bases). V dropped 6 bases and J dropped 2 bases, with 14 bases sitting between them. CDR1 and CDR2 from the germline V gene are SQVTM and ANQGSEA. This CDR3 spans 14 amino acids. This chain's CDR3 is CSVRGESGNQPQHF. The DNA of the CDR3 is TGCAGCGTACGAGGGGAGTCGGGCAATCAGCCCCAGCATTTT.

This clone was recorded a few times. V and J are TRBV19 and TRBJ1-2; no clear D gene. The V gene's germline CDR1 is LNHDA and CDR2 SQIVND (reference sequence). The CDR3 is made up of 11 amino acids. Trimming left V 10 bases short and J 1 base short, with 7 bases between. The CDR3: CATNDNYGYTF. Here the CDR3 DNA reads TGTGCCACTAACGATAACTATGGCTACACCTTC.

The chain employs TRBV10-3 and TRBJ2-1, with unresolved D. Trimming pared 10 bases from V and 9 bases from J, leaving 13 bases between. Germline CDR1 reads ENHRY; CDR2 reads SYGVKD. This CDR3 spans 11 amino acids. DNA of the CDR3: TGTGCCACCCGGAATTCGGGTGAGCAGTTCTTC. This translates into CATRNSGEQFF.

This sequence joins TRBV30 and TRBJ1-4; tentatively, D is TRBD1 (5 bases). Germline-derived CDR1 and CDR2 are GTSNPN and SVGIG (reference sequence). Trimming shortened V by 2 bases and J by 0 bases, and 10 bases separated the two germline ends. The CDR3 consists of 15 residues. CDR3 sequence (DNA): TGTGCCTGGAGTCCCGGGGGGTCAACTAATGAAAAACTGTTTTTT. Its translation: CAWSPGGSTNEKLFF.

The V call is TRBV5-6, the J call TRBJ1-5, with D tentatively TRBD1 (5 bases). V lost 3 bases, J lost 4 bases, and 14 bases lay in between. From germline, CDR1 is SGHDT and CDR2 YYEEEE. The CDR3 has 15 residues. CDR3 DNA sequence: TGTGCCAGCAGCTGGGCGGGGCTCAGTAATCAGCCCCAGCATTTT. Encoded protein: CASSWAGLSNQPQHF.

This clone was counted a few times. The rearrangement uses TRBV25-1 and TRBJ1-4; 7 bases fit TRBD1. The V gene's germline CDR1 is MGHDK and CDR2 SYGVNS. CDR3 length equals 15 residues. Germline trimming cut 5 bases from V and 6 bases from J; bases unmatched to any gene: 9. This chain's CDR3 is CASSKGAIRDEKLFF. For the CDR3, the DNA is TGTGCCAGCAGTAAGGGGGCAATCAGGGATGAAAAACTGTTTTTT.

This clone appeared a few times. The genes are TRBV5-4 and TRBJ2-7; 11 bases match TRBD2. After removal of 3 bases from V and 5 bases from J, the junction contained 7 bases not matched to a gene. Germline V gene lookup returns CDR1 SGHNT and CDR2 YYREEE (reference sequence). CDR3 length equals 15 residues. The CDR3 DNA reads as TGTGCCAGCAGCTATAGCGGGGGGGCCGTCCACGAGCAGTACTTC. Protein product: CASSYSGGAVHEQYF.

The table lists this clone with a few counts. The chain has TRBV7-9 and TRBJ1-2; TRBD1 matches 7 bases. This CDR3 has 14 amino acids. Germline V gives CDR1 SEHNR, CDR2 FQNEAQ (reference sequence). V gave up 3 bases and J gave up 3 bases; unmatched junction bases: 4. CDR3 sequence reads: CASSLGQGDYGYTF. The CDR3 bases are TGTGCCAGCAGCTTGGGTCAGGGGGACTATGGCTACACCTTC.

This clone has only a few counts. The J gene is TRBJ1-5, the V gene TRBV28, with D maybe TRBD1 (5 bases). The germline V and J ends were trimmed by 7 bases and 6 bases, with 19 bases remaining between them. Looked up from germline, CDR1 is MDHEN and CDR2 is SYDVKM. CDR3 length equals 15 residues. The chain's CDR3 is CASTGYPGLGQPQHF. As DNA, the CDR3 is TGTGCCAGCACAGGCTATCCAGGGTTGGGTCAGCCCCAGCATTTT.

CDR3 residues: CASSGRDRVGHEQYF. The CDR3 DNA reads as TGTGCCAGCAGTGGAAGGGACAGGGTAGGACACGAGCAGTACTTC. This chain uses TRBV25-1 with TRBJ2-7; 9 positions agree with TRBD1. Germline V gives CDR1 MGHDK, CDR2 SYGVNS. The junction had 9 bases not matched to a gene; V was cut back by 4 bases and J by 5 bases. This CDR3 is 15 amino acids long.

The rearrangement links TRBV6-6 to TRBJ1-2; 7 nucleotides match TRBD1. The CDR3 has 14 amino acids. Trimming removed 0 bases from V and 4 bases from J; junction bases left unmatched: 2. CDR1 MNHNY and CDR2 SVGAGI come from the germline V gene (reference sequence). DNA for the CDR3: TGTGCCAGCAGTTACTCACAGGGGTCCTATGGCTACACCTTC. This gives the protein CASSYSQGSYGYTF.

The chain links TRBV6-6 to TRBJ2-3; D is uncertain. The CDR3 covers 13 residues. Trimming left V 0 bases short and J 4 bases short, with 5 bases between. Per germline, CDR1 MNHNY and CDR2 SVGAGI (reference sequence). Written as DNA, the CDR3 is TGTGCCAGCAGTTACTCGAGTCCAGATACGCAGTATTTT. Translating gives CASSYSSPDTQYF.

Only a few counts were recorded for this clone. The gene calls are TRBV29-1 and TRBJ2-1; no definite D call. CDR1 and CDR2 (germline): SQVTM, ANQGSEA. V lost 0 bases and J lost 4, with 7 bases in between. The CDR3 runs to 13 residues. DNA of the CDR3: TGCAGCGTTGAAGATGGGCAGTACAATGAGCAGTTCTTC. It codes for CSVEDGQYNEQFF.

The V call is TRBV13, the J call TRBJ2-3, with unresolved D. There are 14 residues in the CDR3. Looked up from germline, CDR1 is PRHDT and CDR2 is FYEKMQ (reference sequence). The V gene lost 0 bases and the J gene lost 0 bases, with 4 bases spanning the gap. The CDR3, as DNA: TGTGCCAGCAGCTTAGGACAGAGCACAGATACGCAGTATTTT. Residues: CASSLGQSTDTQYF.

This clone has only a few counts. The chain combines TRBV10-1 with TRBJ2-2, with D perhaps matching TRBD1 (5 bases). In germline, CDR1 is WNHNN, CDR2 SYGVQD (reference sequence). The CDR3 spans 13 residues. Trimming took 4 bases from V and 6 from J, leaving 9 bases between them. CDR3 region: CASSVGAAGELFF. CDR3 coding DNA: TGCGCCAGCAGTGTAGGGGCCGCCGGGGAGCTGTTTTTT.